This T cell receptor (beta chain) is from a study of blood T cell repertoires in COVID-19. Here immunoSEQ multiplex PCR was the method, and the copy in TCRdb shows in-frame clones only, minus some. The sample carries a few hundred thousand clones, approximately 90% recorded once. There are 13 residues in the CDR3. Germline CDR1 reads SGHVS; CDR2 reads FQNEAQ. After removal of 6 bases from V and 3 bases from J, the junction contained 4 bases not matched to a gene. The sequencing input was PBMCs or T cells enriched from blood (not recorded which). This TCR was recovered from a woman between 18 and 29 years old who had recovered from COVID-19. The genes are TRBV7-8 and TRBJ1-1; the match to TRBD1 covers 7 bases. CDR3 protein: CASRRTGDTEAFF. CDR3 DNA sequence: TGTGCCAGCAGGCGTACAGGGGACACTGAAGCTTTCTTT.